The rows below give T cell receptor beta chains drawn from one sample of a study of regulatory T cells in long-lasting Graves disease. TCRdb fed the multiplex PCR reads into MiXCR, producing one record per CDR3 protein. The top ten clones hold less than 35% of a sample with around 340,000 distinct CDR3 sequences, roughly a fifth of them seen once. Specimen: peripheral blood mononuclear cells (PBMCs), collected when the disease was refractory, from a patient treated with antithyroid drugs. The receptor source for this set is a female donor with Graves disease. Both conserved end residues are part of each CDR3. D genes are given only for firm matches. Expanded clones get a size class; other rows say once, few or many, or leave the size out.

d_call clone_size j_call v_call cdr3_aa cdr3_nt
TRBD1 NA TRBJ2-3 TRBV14 CASSLRTGTTDTQYF TGTGCCAGCAGCCTTCGGACAGGGACCACAGATACGCAGTATTTT
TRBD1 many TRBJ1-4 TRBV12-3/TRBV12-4 CASSPGQGGVEKLFF TGTGCCAGCAGTCCAGGACAGGGGGGCGTTGAAAAACTGTTTTTT
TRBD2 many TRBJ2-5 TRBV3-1 CASITTSGSETQYF TGTGCCAGCATCACCACAAGCGGGAGTGAGACCCAGTACTTC
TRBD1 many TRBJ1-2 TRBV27 CASRAQGAHYGYTF TGTGCCAGCAGGGCTCAGGGGGCACACTATGGCTACACCTTC
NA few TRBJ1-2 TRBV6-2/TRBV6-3 CASSPPETGLYGYTF TGTGCCAGCAGCCCACCGGAGACGGGGCTATATGGCTACACCTTC
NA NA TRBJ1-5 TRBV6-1 CASSESQGGQPQHF TGTGCCAGCAGTGAGAGCCAGGGTGGGCAGCCCCAGCATTTT
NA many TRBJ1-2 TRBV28 CAGQTEYYGYTF TGTGCCGGGCAGACCGAATACTATGGCTACACCTTC
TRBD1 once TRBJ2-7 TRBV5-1 CASSLWSGTGSSYEQYF TGCGCCAGCAGCTTGTGGTCCGGGACAGGGAGCTCCTACGAGCAGTACTTC
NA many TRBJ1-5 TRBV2 CASSAGVSNQPQHF TGTGCCAGCAGTGCAGGGGTGAGCAATCAGCCCCAGCATTTT
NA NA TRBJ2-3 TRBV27 CASSSPLRKAPDTQYF TGTGCCAGCAGTTCCCCGCTTCGGAAGGCCCCAGATACGCAGTATTTT
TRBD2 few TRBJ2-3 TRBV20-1 CSARDILAGTDTQYF TGCAGTGCTAGAGATATTCTAGCGGGCACAGATACGCAGTATTTT
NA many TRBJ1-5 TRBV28 CASSSTGFANQPQHF TGTGCCAGCAGTTCGACGGGGTTCGCCAATCAGCCCCAGCATTTT
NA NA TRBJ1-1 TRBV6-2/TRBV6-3 CASSSLSASTEAFF TGTGCCAGCAGCTCCTTGTCCGCGAGCACTGAAGCTTTCTTT
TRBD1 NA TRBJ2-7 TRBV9 CASSVEPGQGSEQYF TGTGCCAGCAGCGTGGAACCGGGACAGGGTTCCGAGCAGTACTTC
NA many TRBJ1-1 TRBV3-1 CASSQVGVGTEAFF TGTGCCAGCAGCCAAGTGGGGGTTGGCACTGAAGCTTTCTTT
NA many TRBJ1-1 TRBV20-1 CSARTVLGNTEAFF TGCAGTGCGAGGACAGTGCTGGGGAACACTGAAGCTTTCTTT
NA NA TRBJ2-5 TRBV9 CASSPSGGHETQYF TGTGCCAGCAGCCCCTCTGGGGGGCACGAGACCCAGTACTTC
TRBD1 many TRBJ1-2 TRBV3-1 CASSQTGSGYTF TGTGCCAGCAGCCAGACAGGGTCAGGCTACACCTTC
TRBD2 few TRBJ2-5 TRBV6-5 CASSYSWSGDKETQYF TGTGCCAGCAGTTACTCGTGGAGCGGGGATAAAGAGACCCAGTACTTC
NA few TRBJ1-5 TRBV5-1 CASSPDGRRGQPQHF TGCGCCAGCAGCCCAGACGGCCGACGGGGTCAGCCCCAGCATTTT
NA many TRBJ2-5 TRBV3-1 CASIQGGRETQYF TGTGCCAGCATACAAGGGGGGAGAGAGACCCAGTACTTC
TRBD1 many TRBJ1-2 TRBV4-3 CASSRTDRDYGYTF TGCGCCAGCAGCCGTACGGACAGGGACTATGGCTACACCTTC
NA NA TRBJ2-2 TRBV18 CASSPTTGGKNTGELFF TGTGCCAGCTCACCAACAACCGGGGGAAAGAACACCGGGGAGCTGTTTTTT
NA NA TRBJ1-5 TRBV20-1 CSARATLGGNQPQHF TGCAGTGCTAGAGCAACACTGGGCGGCAATCAGCCCCAGCATTTT
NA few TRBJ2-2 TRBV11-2 CASRRNRDGNTGELFF TGTGCCAGCAGACGGAACAGGGACGGGAACACCGGGGAGCTGTTTTTT
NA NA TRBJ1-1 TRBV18 CASSSSLDLEAFF TGTGCCAGCTCATCCTCACTGGACCTTGAAGCTTTCTTT
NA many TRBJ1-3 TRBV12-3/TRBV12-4 CASSGQFSGNTIYF TGTGCCAGCAGTGGACAGTTCTCTGGAAACACCATATATTTT
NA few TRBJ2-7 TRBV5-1 CASSLGYGGAYEQYF TGCGCCAGCAGCTTGGGTTATGGGGGTGCCTACGAGCAGTACTTC
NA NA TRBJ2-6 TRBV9 CASSPWLSGANVLTF TGTGCCAGCAGCCCCTGGCTCTCTGGGGCCAACGTCCTGACTTTC
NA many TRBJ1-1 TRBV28 CASSPRSWTGNTEAFF TGTGCCAGCAGTCCGCGTTCCTGGACTGGCAACACTGAAGCTTTCTTT
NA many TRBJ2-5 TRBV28 CASNISPETQYF TGTGCCAGCAACATTAGCCCGGAGACCCAGTACTTC
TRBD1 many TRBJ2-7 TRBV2 CPHCEQGAGEQYF TGTCCCCATTGTGAGCAGGGGGCTGGCGAGCAGTACTTC
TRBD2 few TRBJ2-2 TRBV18 CANSRERESGELFF TGTGCCAACTCCAGGGAGCGGGAGTCCGGGGAGCTGTTTTTT
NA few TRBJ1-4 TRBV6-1 CASSEVKGLGYEKLFF TGTGCCAGCAGTGAAGTGAAGGGGTTAGGTTATGAAAAACTGTTTTTT
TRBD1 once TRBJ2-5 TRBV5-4 CASSFRTGLLQETQYF TGTGCCAGCAGCTTTCGGACAGGGCTCCTCCAAGAGACCCAGTACTTC
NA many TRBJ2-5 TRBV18 CASSPTTGPVDQYF TGTGCCAGCTCACCAACAACCGGCCCAGTGGACCAGTACTTC
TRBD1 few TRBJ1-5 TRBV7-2 CVSSLATGAYSNQPQHF TGTGTCAGCAGCTTAGCTACAGGGGCCTATAGCAATCAGCCCCAGCATTTT
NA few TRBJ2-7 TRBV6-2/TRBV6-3 CASSYDPMGEQYF TGTGCCAGCAGTTACGACCCGATGGGCGAGCAGTACTTC
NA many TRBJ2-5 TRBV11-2 CASSLDQTGNWKTQYF TGTGCCAGCAGCTTAGATCAAACGGGGAACTGGAAGACCCAGTACTTC
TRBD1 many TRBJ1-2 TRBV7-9 CAIGTGGYGYTF TGTGCCATCGGGACAGGTGGATATGGCTACACCTTC
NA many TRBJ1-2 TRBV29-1 CSVVGVYGYTF TGCAGCGTTGTCGGGGTCTATGGCTACACCTTC
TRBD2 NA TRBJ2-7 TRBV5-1 CASSLASGNREQYF TGCGCCAGCAGCTTGGCTAGCGGGAACCGGGAGCAGTACTTC
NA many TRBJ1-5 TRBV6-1 CASRRGSSNQPQHF TGTGCCAGCAGGAGGGGTTCGAGCAATCAGCCCCAGCATTTT
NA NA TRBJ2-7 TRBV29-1 CSVEPRQARYEQYF TGCAGCGTTGAACCACGGCAGGCGCGATACGAGCAGTACTTC
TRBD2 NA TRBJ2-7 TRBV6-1 CASRPILSGRIPYERYF TGTGCCAGCAGACCTATCCTTAGCGGGAGAATCCCCTACGAGCGGTACTTC
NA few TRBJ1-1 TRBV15 CATSKSGENTEAFF TGTGCCACCAGTAAATCAGGGGAGAACACTGAAGCTTTCTTT
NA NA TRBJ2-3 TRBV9 CASSVVGDTQYF TGTGCCAGCAGCGTAGTTGGGGATACGCAGTATTTT
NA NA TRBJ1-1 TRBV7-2 CASSLTVAHEAFF TGTGCCAGCAGCTTAACGGTGGCGCATGAAGCTTTCTTT